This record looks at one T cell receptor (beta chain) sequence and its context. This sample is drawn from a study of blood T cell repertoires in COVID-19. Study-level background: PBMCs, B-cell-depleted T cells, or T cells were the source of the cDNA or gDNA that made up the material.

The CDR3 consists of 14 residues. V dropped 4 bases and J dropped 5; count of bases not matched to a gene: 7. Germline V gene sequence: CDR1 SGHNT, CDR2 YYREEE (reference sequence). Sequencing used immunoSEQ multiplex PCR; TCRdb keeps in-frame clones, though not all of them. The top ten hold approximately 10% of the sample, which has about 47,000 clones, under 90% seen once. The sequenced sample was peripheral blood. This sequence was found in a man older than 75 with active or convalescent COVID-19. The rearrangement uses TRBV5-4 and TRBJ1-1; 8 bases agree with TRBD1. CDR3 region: CASSPGQVQTEAFF. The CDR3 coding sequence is TGTGCCAGCAGCCCGGGACAGGTCCAGACTGAAGCTTTCTTT.